Detailed here is one T cell receptor (beta chain). Profiling relied on immunoSEQ multiplex PCR, and the TCRdb table lists in-frame clones only, not all of them. The data contain almost 9,500 clones, 85% to 90% of them singletons. The sample's time point: 2015-2016 season, pre-vaccination. The data were obtained in a study of follicular helper T cells after annual influenza vaccination. CDR1 is MGHRA and CDR2 is YSYEKL in the germline V gene. The CDR3 is 19 residues long. J lost 1 base, V lost 2 bases, and 10 bases had no gene match. V usage is TRBV4-1 and J usage is TRBJ2-4; 11 bases align to TRBD2. The TCR comes from an adult who received the influenza vaccine. The starting material was CXCR5+ CD38- circulating T follicular helper cells from blood, obtained on the day of influenza vaccination. Subset specified: circulating Tfh, non-naive CD4+CXCR5+PD-1+ (ICOS+CD38+ or ICOS-CD38-). For the CDR3, the DNA is TGCGCCAGCAGCCAACGAGGTAGCGGGGGGGTTAGGGCCAAAAACATTCAGTACTTC. Its protein is CASSQRGSGGVRAKNIQYF.